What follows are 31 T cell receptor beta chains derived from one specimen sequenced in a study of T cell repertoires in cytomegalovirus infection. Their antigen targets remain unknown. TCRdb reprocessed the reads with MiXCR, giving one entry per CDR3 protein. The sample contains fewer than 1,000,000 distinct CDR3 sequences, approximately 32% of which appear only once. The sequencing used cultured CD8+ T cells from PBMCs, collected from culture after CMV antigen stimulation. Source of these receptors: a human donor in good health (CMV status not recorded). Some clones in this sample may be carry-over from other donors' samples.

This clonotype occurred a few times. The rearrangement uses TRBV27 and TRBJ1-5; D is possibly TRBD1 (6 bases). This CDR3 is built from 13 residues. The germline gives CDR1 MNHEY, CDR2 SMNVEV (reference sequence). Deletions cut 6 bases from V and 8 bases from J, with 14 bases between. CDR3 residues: CASSQGPGKPQHF. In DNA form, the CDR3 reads TGTGCCAGCAGCCAGGGGCCGGGAAAGCCCCAGCATTTT.

For the CDR3, the DNA is TGTGCCAGCAGCTCTCGAAATCCCCTACAGGAGACCCAGTACTTC. Its protein product is CASSSRNPLQETQYF. The rearrangement uses TRBV7-6 and TRBJ2-5; D uncertain. Germline V lookup: CDR1 SGHVS, CDR2 FNYEAQ. The CDR3 runs to 15 residues. V was shortened by 4 bases and J by 5 bases, with 17 bases between the two germline ends.

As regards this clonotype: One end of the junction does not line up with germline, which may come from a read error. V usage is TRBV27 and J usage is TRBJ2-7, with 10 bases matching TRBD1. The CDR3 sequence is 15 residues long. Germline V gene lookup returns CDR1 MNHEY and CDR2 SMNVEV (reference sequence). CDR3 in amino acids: CANSPRTGGAPGQYF. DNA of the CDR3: TGTGCCAACAGTCCGCGGACAGGGGGGGCCCCCGGGCAGTACTTC.

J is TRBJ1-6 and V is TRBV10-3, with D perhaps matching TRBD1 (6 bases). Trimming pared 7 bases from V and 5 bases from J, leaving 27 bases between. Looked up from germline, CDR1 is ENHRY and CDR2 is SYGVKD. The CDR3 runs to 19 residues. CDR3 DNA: TGTGCCATCACCCGTCCCCCCCCCCCGACACAGGGTGATAATTCACCCCTCCACTTT. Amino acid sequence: CAITRPPPPTQGDNSPLHF.

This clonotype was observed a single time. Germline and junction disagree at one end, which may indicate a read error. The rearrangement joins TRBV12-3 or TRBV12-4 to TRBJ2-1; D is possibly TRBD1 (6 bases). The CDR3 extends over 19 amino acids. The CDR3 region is CVSSLGSLLGGISYNEQFF. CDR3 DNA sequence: TGTGTCAGCAGTTTAGGGTCCCTTCTTGGGGGCATCTCCTACAATGAGCAGTTCTTC.

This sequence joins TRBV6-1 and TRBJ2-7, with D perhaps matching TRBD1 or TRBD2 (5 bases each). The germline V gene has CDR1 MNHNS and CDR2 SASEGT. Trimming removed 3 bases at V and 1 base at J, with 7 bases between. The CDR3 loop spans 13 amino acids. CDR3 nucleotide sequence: TGTGCCAGCAGTGATGGGGGTTCCTACGAGCAGTACGTC. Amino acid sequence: CASSDGGSYEQYV.

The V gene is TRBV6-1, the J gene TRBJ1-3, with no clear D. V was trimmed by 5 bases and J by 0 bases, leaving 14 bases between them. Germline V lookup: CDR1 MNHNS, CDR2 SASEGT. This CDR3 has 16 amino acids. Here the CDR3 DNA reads TGTGCCAGCAGTTACCCTGAGGGCAGCTCTGGAAACACCATATATTTT. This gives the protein CASSYPEGSSGNTIYF.

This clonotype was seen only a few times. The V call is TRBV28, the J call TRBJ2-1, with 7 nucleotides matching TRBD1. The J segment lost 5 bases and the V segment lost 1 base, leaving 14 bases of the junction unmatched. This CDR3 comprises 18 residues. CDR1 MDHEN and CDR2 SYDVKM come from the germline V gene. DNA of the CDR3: TGTGCCAGCAGTTTATTGATCAGGGACAGCCGGAATGACAATGAGCAGTTCTTC. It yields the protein CASSLLIRDSRNDNEQFF.

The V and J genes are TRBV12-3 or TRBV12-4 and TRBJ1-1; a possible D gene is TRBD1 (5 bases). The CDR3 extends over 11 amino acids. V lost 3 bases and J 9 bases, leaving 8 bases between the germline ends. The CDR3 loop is CASSFGGKAFF. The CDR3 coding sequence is TGTGCCAGCAGTTTTGGGGGGAAAGCTTTCTTT.

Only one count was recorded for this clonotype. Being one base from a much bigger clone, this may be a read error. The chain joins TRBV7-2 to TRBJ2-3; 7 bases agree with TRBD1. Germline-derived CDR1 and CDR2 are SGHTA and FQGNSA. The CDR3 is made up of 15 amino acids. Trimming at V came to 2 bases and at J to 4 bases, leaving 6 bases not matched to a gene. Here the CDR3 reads CASSLTGDKADTQYF. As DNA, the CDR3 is TGTGCCAGCAGCTTAACAGGGGACAAGGCAGATACGCAGTATTTT.

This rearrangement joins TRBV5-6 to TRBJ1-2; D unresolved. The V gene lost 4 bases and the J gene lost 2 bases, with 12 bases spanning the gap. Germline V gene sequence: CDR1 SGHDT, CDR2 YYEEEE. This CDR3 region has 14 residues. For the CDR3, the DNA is TGTGCCAGCAGCCTCCCCCCAGACAACTATGGCTACACCTTC. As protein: CASSLPPDNYGYTF.

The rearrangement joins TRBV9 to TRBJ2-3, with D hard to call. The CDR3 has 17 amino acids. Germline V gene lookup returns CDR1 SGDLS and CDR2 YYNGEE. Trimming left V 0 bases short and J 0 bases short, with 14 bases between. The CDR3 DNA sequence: TGTGCCAGCAGCGTAGCACGGTCACCTGTTAGCACAGATACGCAGTATTTT. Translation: CASSVARSPVSTDTQYF. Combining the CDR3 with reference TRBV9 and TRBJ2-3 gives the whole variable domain DSGVTQTPKHLITATGQRVTLRCSPRSGDLSVYWYQQSLDQGLQFLIQYYNGEERAKGNILERFSAQQFPDLHSELNLSSLELGDSALYFCASSVARSPVSTDTQYFGPGTRLTVL.

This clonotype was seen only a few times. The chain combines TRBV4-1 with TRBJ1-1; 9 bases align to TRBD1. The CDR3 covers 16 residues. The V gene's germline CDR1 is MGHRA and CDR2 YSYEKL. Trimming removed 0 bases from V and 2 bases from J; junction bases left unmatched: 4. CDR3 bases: TGCGCCAGCAGCCAAGATTGGGACAGGGTCAACACTGAAGCTTTCTTT. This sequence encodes CASSQDWDRVNTEAFF.

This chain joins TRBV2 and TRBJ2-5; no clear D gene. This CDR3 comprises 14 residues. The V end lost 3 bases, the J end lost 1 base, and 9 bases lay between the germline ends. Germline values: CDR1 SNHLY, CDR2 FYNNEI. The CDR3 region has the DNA TGTGCCAGCAGTGACTTAGATTCCCAAGAGACCCAGTACTTC. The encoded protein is CASSDLDSQETQYF.

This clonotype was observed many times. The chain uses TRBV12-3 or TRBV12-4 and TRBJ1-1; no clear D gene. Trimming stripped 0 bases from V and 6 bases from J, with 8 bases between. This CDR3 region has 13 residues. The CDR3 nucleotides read TGTGCCAGCAGTTTAGCCGGGAGCTCTGAAGCTTTCTTT. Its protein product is CASSLAGSSEAFF.

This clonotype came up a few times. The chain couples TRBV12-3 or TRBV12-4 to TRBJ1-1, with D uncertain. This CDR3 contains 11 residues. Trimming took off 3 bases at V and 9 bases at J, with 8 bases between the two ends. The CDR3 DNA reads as TGTGCCAGCAGTTTTGGTAGGAAAGCTTTCTTT. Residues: CASSFGRKAFF.

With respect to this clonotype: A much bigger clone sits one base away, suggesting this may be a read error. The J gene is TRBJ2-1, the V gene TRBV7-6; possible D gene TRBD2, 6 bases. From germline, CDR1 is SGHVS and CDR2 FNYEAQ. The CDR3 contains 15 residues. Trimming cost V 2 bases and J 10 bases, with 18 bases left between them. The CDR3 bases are TGTGCCAGCAGCTTATGGTCCGATCGCGCGGGGGAGCAGTTCTTC. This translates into CASSLWSDRAGEQFF. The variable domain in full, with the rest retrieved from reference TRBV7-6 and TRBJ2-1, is GAGVSQSPRYKVTKRGQDVALRCDPISGHVSLYWYRQALGQGPEFLTYFNYEAQQDKSGLPNDRFSAERPEGSISTLTIQRTEQRDSAMYRCASSLWSDRAGEQFFGPGTRLTVL.

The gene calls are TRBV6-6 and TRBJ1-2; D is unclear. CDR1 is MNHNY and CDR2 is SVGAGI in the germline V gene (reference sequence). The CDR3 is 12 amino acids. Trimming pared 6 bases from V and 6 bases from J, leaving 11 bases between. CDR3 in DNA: TGTGCCAGCAGCCCTCTTCCCGATGGCTACACCTTC. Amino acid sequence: CASSPLPDGYTF.

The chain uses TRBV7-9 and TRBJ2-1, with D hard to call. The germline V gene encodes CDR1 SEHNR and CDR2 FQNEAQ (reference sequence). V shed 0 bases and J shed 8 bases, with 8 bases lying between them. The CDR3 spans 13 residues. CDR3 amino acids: CASSLAPGYEQFF. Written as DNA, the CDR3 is TGTGCCAGCAGCTTAGCGCCCGGGTATGAGCAGTTCTTC.

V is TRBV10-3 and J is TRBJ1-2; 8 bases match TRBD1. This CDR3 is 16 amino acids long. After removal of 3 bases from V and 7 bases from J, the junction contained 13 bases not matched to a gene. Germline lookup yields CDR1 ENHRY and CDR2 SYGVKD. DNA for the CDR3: TGTGCCATCAGTGACCCTACAGGGGGTACTACTCCTGGCTACACCTTC. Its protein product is CAISDPTGGTTPGYTF.

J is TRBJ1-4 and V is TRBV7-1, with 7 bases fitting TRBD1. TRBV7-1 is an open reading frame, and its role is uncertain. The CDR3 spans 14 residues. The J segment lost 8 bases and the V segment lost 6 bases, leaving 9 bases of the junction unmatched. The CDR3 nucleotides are TGTGCCAGCAGACCTACAGGGGCGAGAGAAAAACTGTTTTTT. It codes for CASRPTGAREKLFF.

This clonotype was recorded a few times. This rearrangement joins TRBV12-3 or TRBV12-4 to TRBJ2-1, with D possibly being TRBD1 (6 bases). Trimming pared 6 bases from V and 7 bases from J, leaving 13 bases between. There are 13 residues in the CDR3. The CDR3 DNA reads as TGTGCCAGCAGCTATACACAGGGTAATGAGCAGTTCTTC. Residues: CASSYTQGNEQFF.

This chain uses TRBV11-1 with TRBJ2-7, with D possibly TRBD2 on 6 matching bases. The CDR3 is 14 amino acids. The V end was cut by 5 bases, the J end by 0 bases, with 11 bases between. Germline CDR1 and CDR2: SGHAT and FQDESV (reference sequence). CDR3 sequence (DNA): TGTGCCAGCAGCCTAGAGGAGGGCTCCTACGAGCAGTACGTC. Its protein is CASSLEEGSYEQYV.

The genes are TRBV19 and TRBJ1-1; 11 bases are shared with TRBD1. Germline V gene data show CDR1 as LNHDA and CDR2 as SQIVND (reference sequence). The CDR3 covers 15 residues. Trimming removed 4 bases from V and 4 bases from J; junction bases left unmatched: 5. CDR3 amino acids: CASSTGTGGGTEAFF. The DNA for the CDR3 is TGTGCCAGTAGTACCGGGACAGGGGGAGGCACTGAAGCTTTCTTT.

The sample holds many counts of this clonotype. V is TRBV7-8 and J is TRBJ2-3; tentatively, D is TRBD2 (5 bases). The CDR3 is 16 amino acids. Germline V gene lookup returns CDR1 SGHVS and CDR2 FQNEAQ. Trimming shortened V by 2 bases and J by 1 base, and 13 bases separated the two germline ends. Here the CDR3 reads CASSLSSLAGTDTQYF. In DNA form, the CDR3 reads TGTGCCAGCAGCTTATCGTCGCTAGCTGGCACAGATACGCAGTATTTT.

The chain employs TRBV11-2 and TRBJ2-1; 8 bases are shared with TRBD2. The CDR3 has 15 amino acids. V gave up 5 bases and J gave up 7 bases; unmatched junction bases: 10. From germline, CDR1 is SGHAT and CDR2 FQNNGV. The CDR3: CASSPGGGLRNEQFF. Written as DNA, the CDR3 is TGTGCCAGCAGCCCCGGGGGGGGCTTGAGGAATGAGCAGTTCTTC.

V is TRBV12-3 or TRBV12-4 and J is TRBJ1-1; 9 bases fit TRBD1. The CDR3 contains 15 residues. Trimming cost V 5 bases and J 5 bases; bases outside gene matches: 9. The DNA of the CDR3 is TGTGCCAGCAGTCCCCTGACAGGGGGGAGGACTGAAGCTTTCTTT. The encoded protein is CASSPLTGGRTEAFF.

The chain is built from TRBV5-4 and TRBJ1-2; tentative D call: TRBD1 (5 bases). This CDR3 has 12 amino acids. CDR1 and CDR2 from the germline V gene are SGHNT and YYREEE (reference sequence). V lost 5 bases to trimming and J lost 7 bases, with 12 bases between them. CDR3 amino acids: CASRGEKGGYTF. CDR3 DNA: TGTGCCAGCAGGGGGGAGAAGGGTGGCTACACCTTC. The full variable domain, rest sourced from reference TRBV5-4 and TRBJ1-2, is ETGVTQSPTHLIKTRGQQVTLRCSSQSGHNTVSWYQQALGQGPQFIFQYYREEENGRGNFPPRFSGLQFPNYSSELNVNALELDDSALYLCASRGEKGGYTFGSGTRLTVV.

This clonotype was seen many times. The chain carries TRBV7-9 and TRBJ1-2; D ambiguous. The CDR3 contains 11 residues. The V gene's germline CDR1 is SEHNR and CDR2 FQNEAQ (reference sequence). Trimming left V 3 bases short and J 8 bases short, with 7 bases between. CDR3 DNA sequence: TGTGCCAGCAGCTTTGAGGGCGGCTACACCTTC. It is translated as CASSFEGGYTF.

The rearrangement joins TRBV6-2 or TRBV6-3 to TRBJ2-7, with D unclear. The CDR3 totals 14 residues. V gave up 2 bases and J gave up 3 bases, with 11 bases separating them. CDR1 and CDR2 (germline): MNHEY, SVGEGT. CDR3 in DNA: TGTGCCAGCAGTTACCGCGGATCCGACTACGAGCAGTACGTC. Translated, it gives CASSYRGSDYEQYV.

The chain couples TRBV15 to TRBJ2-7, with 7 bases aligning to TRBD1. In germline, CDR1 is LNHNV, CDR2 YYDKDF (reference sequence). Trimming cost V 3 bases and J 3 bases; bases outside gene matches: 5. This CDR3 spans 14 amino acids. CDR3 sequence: CATSRRGQFYEQYF. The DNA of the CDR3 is TGTGCCACCAGCAGGAGGGGACAGTTCTACGAGCAGTACTTC. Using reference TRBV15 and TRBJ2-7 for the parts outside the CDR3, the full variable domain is DAMVIQNPRYQVTQFGKPVTLSCSQTLNHNVMYWYQQKSSQAPKLLFHYYDKDFNNEADTPDNFQSRRPNTSFCFLDIRSPGLGDTAMYLCATSRRGQFYEQYFGPGTRLTVT.